The 18 T cell receptor beta chains below were found in one sample sequenced in a study of Graves' ophthalmopathy and Graves' hyperthyroidism. RNA served as the template for amplifying TCR beta CDR3 regions. The first-round RT-PCR employed HTBI primers together with the Qiagen OneStep RT-PCR kit. A multiplex PCR was then performed as the second round. TCRdb itself ran the multiplex PCR reads through MiXCR, one entry per CDR3 protein. The sample gives about 740,000 distinct CDR3 sequences, about 44% of which show up once; about 40% is in the top ten. The sample comprised peripheral blood. The receptors come from an adult man with Graves' ophthalmopathy.

In this sample, this clonotype turned up many times. The chain is built from TRBV19 and TRBJ1-2, with unresolved D. V lost 7 bases, J lost 3 bases, and 9 bases lay in between. The CDR3 runs 12 residues. CDR1 is LNHDA and CDR2 is SQIVND in the germline V gene (reference sequence). The CDR3 DNA is TGTGCCAGTAATGGGTTACACTATGGCTACACCTTC. This encodes CASNGLHYGYTF.

The V gene is TRBV19, the J gene TRBJ2-7; a possible D gene is TRBD1 (6 bases). This CDR3 contains 14 residues. Trimming removed 4 bases at V and 3 bases at J, with 13 bases between. Germline-derived CDR1 and CDR2 are LNHDA and SQIVND (reference sequence). CDR3 DNA sequence: TGTGCCAGTAGTACCAGAGCAGGGGTCTACGAGCAGTACTTC. This gives the protein CASSTRAGVYEQYF.

This clonotype was counted ten times or more. This sequence joins TRBV19 and TRBJ2-2; possible D gene TRBD1, 5 bases. The CDR3 sequence is 11 residues long. From germline, CDR1 is LNHDA and CDR2 SQIVND (reference sequence). Trimming took off 9 bases at V and 4 bases at J, with 6 bases between the two ends. CDR3 coding DNA: TGTGCCAGCAGGGCCACCGGGGAGCTGTTTTTT. It codes for CASRATGELFF.

This clonotype was observed a few times. The chain recombines TRBV29-1 with TRBJ2-2, with TRBD2 as a possible D gene (6 bases). The CDR3 loop spans 13 amino acids. Germline loops: CDR1 SQVTM, CDR2 ANQGSEA. CDR3 DNA sequence: TGCAGAGATCGCGGGAATTCCACCGGGGAGCTGTTTTTT. This encodes CRDRGNSTGELFF.

This clonotype was found a few times. The chain is built from TRBV14 and TRBJ2-7, with 10 positions matching TRBD2. After removal of 4 bases from V and 7 bases from J, the junction contained 7 bases not matched to a gene. This CDR3 contains 14 residues. The germline gives CDR1 SGHDN, CDR2 FVKESK. CDR3 protein: CASSPSGRAREQYF. In nucleotides, the CDR3 is TGTGCCAGCAGCCCAAGCGGGAGGGCTCGGGAGCAGTACTTC.

J is TRBJ2-2 and V is TRBV20-1; the match to TRBD1 covers 8 bases. CDR1 is DFQATT and CDR2 is SNEGSKA in the germline V gene (reference sequence). J lost 5 bases, V lost 5 bases, and 13 bases had no gene match. The CDR3 length is 16 residues. The DNA for the CDR3 is TGCAGTGCTTACAGACGACAGGGGATAAGGACCGGGGAGCTGTTTTTT. Protein sequence: CSAYRRQGIRTGELFF.

CDR3 in amino acids: CSVTTSGGRETQYF. The CDR3 DNA reads as TGCAGCGTAACCACTAGCGGGGGTCGAGAGACCCAGTACTTC. The V and J genes are TRBV29-1 and TRBJ2-5; 11 bases fit TRBD2. Germline trimming cut 6 bases from V and 4 bases from J; bases unmatched to any gene: 7. Germline V gives CDR1 SQVTM, CDR2 ANQGSEA. This CDR3 is 14 amino acids long.

The chain combines TRBV20-1 with TRBJ1-2, with D maybe TRBD1 (6 bases). The germline V gene encodes CDR1 DFQATT and CDR2 SNEGSKA (reference sequence). Trimming pared 3 bases from V and 4 bases from J, leaving 12 bases between. The CDR3 runs to 13 residues. CDR3 DNA sequence: TGCAGTGCTAGGATTGGACAGATCTATGGCTACACCTTC. It yields the protein CSARIGQIYGYTF.

This clonotype has a handful of counts. The chain joins TRBV15 to TRBJ1-5; D is ambiguous. Germline CDR1 reads LNHNV; CDR2 reads YYDKDF (reference sequence). The CDR3 consists of 14 residues. The V and J ends lost 3 bases and 0 bases respectively, with 6 bases between them. In nucleotides, the CDR3 is TGTGCCACCAGCAGGTATAATAGCAATCAGCCCCAGCATTTT. This sequence encodes CATSRYNSNQPQHF.

This clonotype occurred many times. The chain uses TRBV2 and TRBJ2-7; D is possibly TRBD2 (7 bases). The V and J ends lost 7 bases and 3 bases respectively, with 13 bases between them. The CDR3 extends over 13 amino acids. Germline values: CDR1 SNHLY, CDR2 FYNNEI. CDR3 nucleotides: TGTGCCAGCACGGGGAGGGGGATCTACGAGCAGTACTTC. Protein product: CASTGRGIYEQYF.

In this sample, this clonotype turned up a few times. The chain links TRBV10-3 to TRBJ1-1, with a weak D call TRBD1 (6 bases). Germline V CDR1 and CDR2: ENHRY, SYGVKD. This CDR3 contains 15 residues. The V gene lost 10 bases and the J gene lost 1 base, with 19 bases spanning the gap. CDR3 bases: TGTGCCAGCAGCCCTATGGGGACAAAGAACACTGAAGCTTTCTTT. This encodes CASSPMGTKNTEAFF.

In DNA, the CDR3 is TGTGCCAGCAGTTACGGTAGTGACACCGGGGAGCTGTTTTTT. It is translated as CASSYGSDTGELFF. V is TRBV6-2 or TRBV6-3 and J is TRBJ2-2; unclear D gene. Trimming cost V 2 bases and J 3 bases, with 7 bases left between them. From germline, CDR1 is MNHEY and CDR2 SVGEGT. The CDR3 loop spans 14 amino acids.

The chain is built from TRBV25-1 and TRBJ1-5; TRBD1 agrees at 10 bases. The germline CDR1 and CDR2 sequences are MGHDK and SYGVNS. This CDR3 spans 15 amino acids. V lost 8 bases and J lost 4; bases outside the gene matches: 8. CDR3 sequence reads: CASGRPGQGNQPQHF. The CDR3 nucleotides are TGTGCCAGCGGTCGACCGGGACAGGGGAATCAGCCCCAGCATTTT. Drawing the rest from reference TRBV25-1 and TRBJ1-5, the complete variable domain is EADIYQTPRYLVIGTGKKITLECSQTMGHDKMYWYQQDPGMELHLIHYSYGVNSTEKGDLSSESTVSRIRTEHFPLTLESARPSHTSQYLCASGRPGQGNQPQHFGDGTRLSIL.

The chain couples TRBV7-9 to TRBJ1-1; weak D call: TRBD1 (5 bases). CDR1 and CDR2 (germline): SEHNR, FQNEAQ (reference sequence). Deletions cut 6 bases from V and 10 bases from J, with 21 bases between. The CDR3 spans 14 residues. CDR3 bases: TGTGCCAGCAGATCTACCGGGACCGCTATGGGAGCTTTCTTT. Translated: CASRSTGTAMGAFF.

A note on this clonotype: One junction end does not reproduce the germline sequence, and a read error may be involved. V gene TRBV9 combines with J gene TRBJ1-6; no reliable D call. This CDR3 comprises 12 residues. CDR1 and CDR2 from the germline V gene are SGDLS and YYNGEE. The DNA for the CDR3 is TGTGCCAGCAGCTTGGGTCGATCACCCCCCCACTTT. The encoded protein is CASSLGRSPPHF.

This rearrangement joins TRBV10-3 to TRBJ1-4, with TRBD1 identical over 8 bases. The CDR3 has 13 residues. The germline V gene encodes CDR1 ENHRY and CDR2 SYGVKD. The CDR3 DNA is TGTGCGACCCGGTGGACAGGGAATGAAAAACTGTTTTTT. Translating gives CATRWTGNEKLFF.

This clonotype has a count of ten or more. V usage is TRBV29-1 and J usage is TRBJ1-1, with D perhaps TRBD1 (5 bases). Between the trimmed V and J ends, which lost 7 bases and 3 bases, there was a span of 15 bases. CDR3 length equals 13 residues. Looked up from germline, CDR1 is SQVTM and CDR2 is ANQGSEA. The CDR3: CSAAEDSHTEAFF. As DNA, the CDR3 is TGCAGCGCCGCAGAAGACAGCCACACTGAAGCTTTCTTT. Filled out from reference TRBV29-1 and TRBJ1-1, the complete variable domain reads SAVISQKPSRDICQRGTSLTIQCQVDSQVTMMFWYRQQPGQSLTLIATANQGSEATYESGFVIDKFPISRPNLTFSTLTVSNMSPEDSSIYLCSAAEDSHTEAFFGQGTRLTVV.

Turning to this clonotype: The conserved phenylalanine or tryptophan normally closing the CDR3 is absent here, so this likely arose from a read error. The chain couples TRBV25-1 to TRBJ2-5; the match to TRBD1 covers 7 bases. This CDR3 region has 15 residues. Germline lookup yields CDR1 MGHDK and CDR2 SYGVNS. The DNA for the CDR3 is TGCGCCAGCAGCGGAGCGACAGGGAACCAAGAGACCCAGTACCTC. This translates into CASSGATGNQETQYL.